Below, 21 T cell receptor beta chains from the same sample are listed, as sequenced in a study of blood T cell repertoires in COVID-19. TCRdb keeps only in-frame clones here, not all; method: immunoSEQ multiplex PCR. The data contain approximately 330,000 clones, about 87% of them seen just once; the ten biggest clones take up approximately 10%. Sequenced material: peripheral blood. Receptor source: a man aged 25 to 40 with COVID-19, enrolled during active disease.

The chain carries TRBV18 and TRBJ2-1, with TRBD1 matching 7 bases. With 4 bases clipped from V and 7 bases from J, the junction kept 4 bases outside the gene matches. The CDR3 extends over 13 amino acids. Germline CDR1 is KGHSH and CDR2 is LQKENI. CDR3 nucleotides: TGTGCCAGCTCACTTGACAGGGAGAATGAGCAGTTCTTC. Amino acid sequence: CASSLDRENEQFF.

The chain is built from TRBV2 and TRBJ2-1, with 11 bases lining up with TRBD2. CDR3 size: 19 residues. The J segment lost 5 bases and the V segment lost 0 bases, leaving 12 bases of the junction unmatched. Germline V gene sequence: CDR1 SNHLY, CDR2 FYNNEI. As DNA, the CDR3 is TGTGCCAGCAGTGAAGCGGATAGCGGGAGGGCCTTGAGGCACAATGAGCAGTTCTTC. Protein sequence: CASSEADSGRALRHNEQFF.

The chain couples TRBV15 to TRBJ1-4; 9 nucleotides match TRBD1. This CDR3 contains 15 residues. Per germline, CDR1 LNHNV and CDR2 YYDKDF (reference sequence). Unmatched junction bases numbered 8, after V lost 5 bases and J lost 7 bases. DNA of the CDR3: TGTGCCACCAGCGTTACAGGGGGCGGTGGTGAAAAACTGTTTTTT. This sequence encodes CATSVTGGGGEKLFF.

The CDR3: CASSPSRGSDLNTEAFF. The CDR3 DNA follows: TGTGCCAGCTCACCCTCCCGGGGGTCCGATCTGAACACTGAAGCTTTCTTT. The chain carries TRBV18 and TRBJ1-1, with D maybe TRBD1 (5 bases). V lost 3 bases, J lost 0 bases, and 17 bases lay in between. Germline CDR1 reads KGHSH; CDR2 reads LQKENI. This CDR3 contains 17 residues.

Only a few counts were recorded for this clone. The rearrangement links TRBV10-3 to TRBJ1-3; a possible D gene is TRBD1 (6 bases). The CDR3 is 14 amino acids. The ends were cut back, 3 bases at V and 3 bases at J, with 9 bases in the middle. Germline V CDR1 and CDR2: ENHRY, SYGVKD. The CDR3, as DNA: TGTGCCATCAGTGACCCGGACAGTGGAAACACCATATATTTT. It encodes CAISDPDSGNTIYF.

This clone was recorded once. Other DNA sequences in the sample encode the same CDR3. The chain has TRBV5-1 and TRBJ2-3; 10 bases match TRBD2. Germline V lookup: CDR1 SGHRS, CDR2 YFSETQ. This CDR3 has 15 amino acids. The V segment lost 0 bases and the J segment 4 bases; nucleotides outside the gene matches: 2. CDR3 residues: CASSLDSGRADTQYF. In DNA form, the CDR3 reads TGCGCCAGCAGCTTGGACAGCGGGAGGGCAGATACGCAGTATTTT.

The chain combines TRBV28 with TRBJ2-5; perhaps TRBD2 as D (7 bases). The length of the CDR3 is 14 residues. Germline CDR1 and CDR2: MDHEN and SYDVKM. V dropped 3 bases and J dropped 4 bases, with 12 bases sitting between them. The CDR3: CASSLGGRRETQYF. CDR3 in DNA: TGTGCCAGCAGTTTGGGGGGGCGAAGAGAGACCCAGTACTTC.

The chain carries TRBV30 and TRBJ1-1; 7 nucleotides match TRBD1. The V gene's germline CDR1 is GTSNPN and CDR2 SVGIG (reference sequence). With 4 bases clipped from V and 6 bases from J, the junction kept 11 bases outside the gene matches. This CDR3 comprises 14 residues. CDR3 sequence: CAWKEDRAGAEAFF. The CDR3, as DNA: TGTGCCTGGAAGGAAGACAGGGCGGGCGCTGAAGCTTTCTTT. The full variable domain, in which reference TRBV30 and TRBJ1-1 provide the parts outside the CDR3, is SQTIHQWPATLVQPVGSPLSLECTVEGTSNPNLYWYRQAAGRGLQLLFYSVGIGQISSEVPQNLSASRPQDRQFILSSKKLLLSDSGFYLCAWKEDRAGAEAFFGQGTRLTVV.

The V gene is TRBV11-3, the J gene TRBJ2-2, with 8 bases that match TRBD1. Germline CDR1 reads SGHNT; CDR2 reads YENEEA. V lost 1 base and J lost 3; bases outside the gene matches: 7. The CDR3 is 17 amino acids. In DNA, the CDR3 is TGTGCCAGCAGCTTAGGACAGGGGCATACGGACACCGGGGAGCTGTTTTTT. This encodes CASSLGQGHTDTGELFF.

The chain has TRBV24-1 and TRBJ2-5; possibly TRBD2 for D (6 bases). Between the trimmed V and J ends, which lost 3 bases and 3 bases, there was a span of 13 bases. The CDR3 totals 15 residues. The germline gives CDR1 KGHDR, CDR2 SFDVKD. The CDR3 nucleotides read TGTGCCACCAGTGATATCGGGACTTATAAAGAGACCCAGTACTTC. Translation: CATSDIGTYKETQYF.

J is TRBJ2-5 and V is TRBV21-1; the table's D call, TRBD2, has no DNA check behind it. TRBV21-1 counts as a pseudogene. The CDR3 runs 16 residues. The CDR3 DNA follows: TGTGCCAGCAGCCAAAATGTCGGGAGGGCCGCGGAGACCCAGTACTTC. Translating gives CASSQNVGRAAETQYF.

CDR3 loop: CASSQEVAGGIITDTQYF. The DNA of the CDR3 is TGCGCCAGCAGCCAAGAGGTAGCGGGGGGGATTATCACAGATACGCAGTATTTT. This chain joins TRBV4-3 and TRBJ2-3; 11 nucleotides agree with TRBD2. This CDR3 has 18 residues. The ends lost 0 bases at V and 2 bases at J; junction bases unmatched: 7. CDR1 and CDR2 from the germline V gene are LGHNA and YSLEER.

The chain carries TRBV24-1 and TRBJ1-2, with D possibly TRBD1 on 6 matching bases. CDR3 length: 13 amino acids. The V end lost 7 bases, the J end lost 7 bases, and 15 bases lay between the germline ends. Germline V gene lookup returns CDR1 KGHDR and CDR2 SFDVKD. CDR3 DNA sequence: TGTGCCACCAGCGGGGACACCGCAACTGGCTACACCTTC. Translation gives CATSGDTATGYTF.

The chain carries TRBV9 and TRBJ2-3; 11 bases map to TRBD2. Germline assignment: CDR1 SGDLS and CDR2 YYNGEE. This CDR3 is 13 amino acids long. With V trimmed by 1 base and J by 8 bases, 0 bases remained unmatched. This CDR3 reads CASSVLAGGTQYF. CDR3 coding DNA: TGTGCCAGCAGCGTACTAGCGGGAGGTACGCAGTATTTT.

The chain links TRBV19 to TRBJ2-1; perhaps TRBD1 as D (5 bases). V was trimmed by 0 bases and J by 2 bases, leaving 11 bases between them. Germline assignment: CDR1 LNHDA and CDR2 SQIVND (reference sequence). The CDR3 length is 16 residues. The CDR3 DNA sequence: TGTGCCAGTAGTATAGATCTAGGACAAGCCTACAATGAGCAGTTCTTC. Translating it yields CASSIDLGQAYNEQFF. The full variable domain, in which reference TRBV19 and TRBJ2-1 provide the parts outside the CDR3, is DGGITQSPKYLFRKEGQNVTLSCEQNLNHDAMYWYRQDPGQGLRLIYYSQIVNDFQKGDIAEGYSVSREKKESFPLTVTSAQKNPTAFYLCASSIDLGQAYNEQFFGPGTRLTVL.

The chain joins TRBV28 to TRBJ1-2; the D gene is possibly TRBD1 (5 bases). This CDR3 spans 13 amino acids. Trimming took 2 bases from V and 4 from J, leaving 8 bases between them. The germline CDR1 and CDR2 sequences are MDHEN and SYDVKM. The CDR3, as DNA: TGTGCCAGCAGTTTAAGACAGTTCTATGGCTACACCTTC. Amino acid sequence: CASSLRQFYGYTF.

The gene calls are TRBV5-4 and TRBJ1-2; 9 nucleotides align to TRBD1. Germline-derived CDR1 and CDR2 are SGHNT and YYREEE (reference sequence). The CDR3 has 16 residues. J was trimmed by 3 bases and V by 5 bases; bases with no gene match: 11. The chain's CDR3 is CASRSPGQGYDYGYTF. The CDR3 region has the DNA TGTGCCAGCAGATCACCGGGACAGGGCTATGACTATGGCTACACCTTC.

The count of this clone is one. The chain uses TRBV19 and TRBJ2-2; no firm D call. Trimming removed 4 bases at V and 7 bases at J, with 4 bases between. This CDR3 is built from 11 residues. CDR1 and CDR2 from the germline V gene are LNHDA and SQIVND (reference sequence). Written as DNA, the CDR3 is TGTGCCAGTAGTAATTACGGGGAGCTGTTTTTT. This translates into CASSNYGELFF.

The genes are TRBV6-2 or TRBV6-3 and TRBJ2-1, with 7 nucleotides matching TRBD1. V lost 4 bases, J lost 0 bases, and 18 bases stayed unmatched. Germline values: CDR1 MNHEY, CDR2 SVGEGT. CDR3 length: 20 residues. CDR3 residues: CASSFHQSRGRLSSYNEQFF. The CDR3 coding sequence is TGTGCCAGCAGTTTCCACCAGAGCAGGGGGAGACTTAGCTCCTACAATGAGCAGTTCTTC.

The CDR3 DNA is TGTGCCAGCAGAGGGACAGGAACATTTACAGGAAACACCATATATTTT. Translation gives CASRGTGTFTGNTIYF. The V and J genes are TRBV3-1 (or the pseudogene TRBV3-2) and TRBJ1-3; 8 positions agree with TRBD1. The ends lost 6 bases at V and 4 bases at J; junction bases unmatched: 11. Germline V gene lookup returns CDR1 LGHDT and CDR2 YNNKEL (reference sequence). This CDR3 has 16 amino acids.

This clone has only a few counts. The chain is built from TRBV7-2 and TRBJ2-7, with TRBD1 matching over 9 bases. Germline V lookup: CDR1 SGHTA, CDR2 FQGNSA. This CDR3 region has 13 residues. The V segment lost 1 base and the J segment 10 bases; nucleotides outside the gene matches: 5. The CDR3 DNA reads as TGTGCCAGCAGCTTAGAGTGGGACAGGGTACAGTACTTC. Translated, it gives CASSLEWDRVQYF. Full variable domain (outside the CDR3, taken from reference TRBV7-2 and TRBJ2-7): GAGVSQSPSNKVTEKGKDVELRCDPISGHTALYWYRQSLGQGLEFLIYFQGNSAPDKSGLPSDRFSAERTGGSVSTLTIQRTQQEDSAVYLCASSLEWDRVQYFGPGTRLTVT.